This T cell receptor (beta chain) derives from a study of shared clonotypes between healthy human individuals. CD45RA-negative memory and CD45RA+ naive subsets were split from the CD4+ cells. Study-wide results and caveats: Researchers found naive subsets generally carried larger estimated richness than memory subsets.

Some clones are missing from TCRdb's copy, which holds only in-frame ones; the method was immunoSEQ multiplex PCR. The data show just over 2,000,000 clones, roughly 94% seen once. Of note for this clone: Its antigen is still unknown.

This CDR3 is 15 amino acids long. Losses at the gene ends were 5 bases for V and 8 bases for J; bases not matched to a gene: 10. Per germline, CDR1 MDHEN and CDR2 SYDVKM. The sequence was collected from a man younger than 35 in good health. Material for sequencing was naive CD4+ T cells sorted from blood. Subset meaning: CD45RA+ positively selected. The chain joins TRBV28 to TRBJ1-4, with 8 bases matching TRBD1. Here the CDR3 reads CASSRPDREREKLFF. The CDR3 bases are TGTGCCAGCAGTCGACCGGACAGGGAGAGAGAAAAACTGTTTTTT.